Listed below are T cell receptor beta chains from one sample, sequenced in a study of blood T cells in healthy people across ages. TCRdb independently ran MiXCR on the 5' RACE reads; one entry per CDR3 protein. The sample lists about 640,000 distinct CDR3 sequences; under 70% were seen once. The specimen sequenced was blood. These receptors were taken from a man in his sixties in good health. Both conserved end residues are part of each CDR3. Fields, in order: CDR3 DNA, CDR3 protein, D gene, J gene, clone size, V gene. A D gene is named only where the DNA matches it firmly. The size of a clone is reported for some rows only, either as once, few or many, or as a class for expanded clones.

CDR3 DNA: TGCAGTGCTAGCCCTCTCCCGAAGGGGGCTAATGAAAAACTGTTTTTT; CDR3 protein: CSASPLPKGANEKLFF; D gene: .; J gene: TRBJ1-4; clone size: once; V gene: TRBV20-1
CDR3 DNA: TGTGCCAGCAGTGCGAGGCGGGGGGGCCCCGGGGAGCTGTTTTTT; CDR3 protein: CASSARRGGPGELFF; D gene: TRBD2; J gene: TRBJ2-2; clone size: .; V gene: TRBV2
CDR3 DNA: TGTGCCAGCAGCCCAGGACAGTCCACGTATACGCAGTATTTT; CDR3 protein: CASSPGQSTYTQYF; D gene: .; J gene: TRBJ2-3; clone size: .; V gene: TRBV4-2
CDR3 DNA: TGCAGTGCTAGAGTCGGGTCAGTCTATGGCTACACCTTC; CDR3 protein: CSARVGSVYGYTF; D gene: .; J gene: TRBJ1-2; clone size: many; V gene: TRBV20-1
CDR3 DNA: TGTGCCAGCAGCCCCCGGGGACTAGCGATAGAGACCCAGTACTTC; CDR3 protein: CASSPRGLAIETQYF; D gene: TRBD2; J gene: TRBJ2-5; clone size: .; V gene: TRBV27
CDR3 DNA: TGTGCCAGCAGCCTCTCGGACCAAGTTCTGGCGTACGATGGCTACACCTTC; CDR3 protein: CASSLSDQVLAYDGYTF; D gene: .; J gene: TRBJ1-2; clone size: few; V gene: TRBV6-5
CDR3 DNA: TGTGCCAGCAGTTCCGACACAGGGGTCGGGGAGACCCAGTACTTC; CDR3 protein: CASSSDTGVGETQYF; D gene: TRBD1; J gene: TRBJ2-5; clone size: few; V gene: TRBV6-2/TRBV6-3
CDR3 DNA: TGTGCCAGCAGTTTCCTGGACAATCGGTACTTC; CDR3 protein: CASSFLDNRYF; D gene: .; J gene: TRBJ2-4; clone size: .; V gene: TRBV28
CDR3 DNA: TGTGCCAGCAGCTTAGGACCACTCGGAGCCTACAATGAGCAGTACTTC; CDR3 protein: CASSLGPLGAYNEQYF; D gene: .; J gene: TRBJ2-7; clone size: .; V gene: TRBV11-2
CDR3 DNA: TGCAGTGCTACCGGGGGGTCTACCTACGAGCAGTACTTC; CDR3 protein: CSATGGSTYEQYF; D gene: TRBD2; J gene: TRBJ2-7; clone size: many; V gene: TRBV20-1
CDR3 DNA: TGTGCCAGCAGCGTAGGTTTCTACAATGAGCAGTACTTC; CDR3 protein: CASSVGFYNEQYF; D gene: .; J gene: TRBJ2-7; clone size: .; V gene: TRBV11-3
CDR3 DNA: TGTGCCAGCAGGACCCTAGGTTCTGGGGCCAACGTCCTGACTTTC; CDR3 protein: CASRTLGSGANVLTF; D gene: .; J gene: TRBJ2-6; clone size: .; V gene: TRBV2
CDR3 DNA: TGCAGTGCTAGAGCGGAGAGCTATGGCTACACCTTC; CDR3 protein: CSARAESYGYTF; D gene: .; J gene: TRBJ1-2; clone size: few; V gene: TRBV20-1
CDR3 DNA: TGTGCCAGCAGGGACCCGCCCCAAGAGACCCAGTACTTC; CDR3 protein: CASRDPPQETQYF; D gene: .; J gene: TRBJ2-5; clone size: few; V gene: TRBV6-2/TRBV6-3
CDR3 DNA: TGTGCCAGCAGTTACGAGGGGGCGCGGACTGAAGCTTTCTTT; CDR3 protein: CASSYEGARTEAFF; D gene: TRBD1; J gene: TRBJ1-1; clone size: .; V gene: TRBV6-5
CDR3 DNA: TGTGCCAGCAGGTCAGGGGGAACTCGTGGCTACACCTTC; CDR3 protein: CASRSGGTRGYTF; D gene: TRBD1; J gene: TRBJ1-2; clone size: .; V gene: TRBV12-3/TRBV12-4
CDR3 DNA: TGTGCCAGCAGTTACTCGAAGTGGGGCGCGGGAACTGAAGCTTTCTTT; CDR3 protein: CASSYSKWGAGTEAFF; D gene: .; J gene: TRBJ1-1; clone size: .; V gene: TRBV6-5
CDR3 DNA: TGTGCCAGCAGTGAAGCGCGTTGGGGTGGCACTGAAGCTTTCTTT; CDR3 protein: CASSEARWGGTEAFF; D gene: .; J gene: TRBJ1-1; clone size: few; V gene: TRBV2
CDR3 DNA: TGTGCCAGTAGTGAAGGGCTCACGACCCTCCACTTT; CDR3 protein: CASSEGLTTLHF; D gene: .; J gene: TRBJ1-6; clone size: .; V gene: TRBV2
CDR3 DNA: TGCAGTGCTAGCCCCGGAAATGAGCAGTTCTTC; CDR3 protein: CSASPGNEQFF; D gene: .; J gene: TRBJ2-1; clone size: few; V gene: TRBV20-1
CDR3 DNA: TGTGCCATCAGTGAAATCACAGGGCCCAGTAGGAAAGCTTTCTTT; CDR3 protein: CAISEITGPSRKAFF; D gene: .; J gene: TRBJ1-1; clone size: .; V gene: TRBV10-3
CDR3 DNA: TGCGCCAGCAGCCAAGGTCCGGGACAGCCTTATGGCTACACCTTC; CDR3 protein: CASSQGPGQPYGYTF; D gene: TRBD1; J gene: TRBJ1-2; clone size: .; V gene: TRBV4-1
CDR3 DNA: TGTGCCAGCAGCTTGGGGACGGGCAGGGAGTACTATGGCTACACCTTC; CDR3 protein: CASSLGTGREYYGYTF; D gene: .; J gene: TRBJ1-2; clone size: .; V gene: TRBV5-5
CDR3 DNA: TGTGCCAGCAGCTTGGGAATTGGCATAGCCACTGAAGCTTTCTTT; CDR3 protein: CASSLGIGIATEAFF; D gene: .; J gene: TRBJ1-1; clone size: .; V gene: TRBV5-6
CDR3 DNA: TGTGCCAGCAGGGACGGTCTAGCGGGGGGCAACACCGGGGAGCTGTTTTTT; CDR3 protein: CASRDGLAGGNTGELFF; D gene: TRBD2; J gene: TRBJ2-2; clone size: .; V gene: TRBV12-3/TRBV12-4
CDR3 DNA: TGTGCCAGCAGTACCCGAGGCACGCAGTACTTC; CDR3 protein: CASSTRGTQYF; D gene: .; J gene: TRBJ2-5; clone size: many; V gene: TRBV12-3/TRBV12-4
CDR3 DNA: TGCGTCAGCAGCGAACGACAGGGGATGGGAGCTGGAGCTTTCTTT; CDR3 protein: CVSSERQGMGAGAFF; D gene: TRBD1; J gene: TRBJ1-1; clone size: .; V gene: TRBV5-1
CDR3 DNA: TGTGCCAGCAGTTATGGAGGGGACGAAAAACTGTTTTTT; CDR3 protein: CASSYGGDEKLFF; D gene: .; J gene: TRBJ1-4; clone size: .; V gene: TRBV6-5
CDR3 DNA: TGTGCCAGCAGGAGTCCGGCAAACAAGCAGTTCTTC; CDR3 protein: CASRSPANKQFF; D gene: .; J gene: TRBJ2-1; clone size: .; V gene: TRBV25-1
CDR3 DNA: TGCGCCAGCAGCCCCCTGGGACTAGCGGGGCATCAAGAGACCCAGTACTTC; CDR3 protein: CASSPLGLAGHQETQYF; D gene: TRBD2; J gene: TRBJ2-5; clone size: few; V gene: TRBV5-1
CDR3 DNA: TGTGCCAGCAGTCCTAGGACTAGCGGGGGTGAGCAGTTCTTC; CDR3 protein: CASSPRTSGGEQFF; D gene: TRBD2; J gene: TRBJ2-1; clone size: few; V gene: TRBV27
CDR3 DNA: TGCGCCAGCAGCCACGGGGCAGGTTTAACCTACGAGCAGTACTTC; CDR3 protein: CASSHGAGLTYEQYF; D gene: .; J gene: TRBJ2-7; clone size: .; V gene: TRBV5-1
CDR3 DNA: TGCGCCAGCAGCCATCTCGGACAGGGTTTCGGCTACACCTTC; CDR3 protein: CASSHLGQGFGYTF; D gene: TRBD1; J gene: TRBJ1-2; clone size: .; V gene: TRBV4-1
CDR3 DNA: TGCAGTGCCCCAAGAGCTGGGGCCAACGTCCTGACTTTC; CDR3 protein: CSAPRAGANVLTF; D gene: .; J gene: TRBJ2-6; clone size: .; V gene: TRBV20-1
CDR3 DNA: TGTGCCAGCAGTTCCCAAGCTACAGGATACAATGAGCAGTTCTTC; CDR3 protein: CASSSQATGYNEQFF; D gene: .; J gene: TRBJ2-1; clone size: .; V gene: TRBV6-1
CDR3 DNA: TGCGCCAGCAGCTTTAATAGCGGGGGGTCCTCCTACGAGCAGTACTTC; CDR3 protein: CASSFNSGGSSYEQYF; D gene: TRBD2; J gene: TRBJ2-7; clone size: .; V gene: TRBV5-1
CDR3 DNA: TGTGCCAGCAGCTATAGTAGAGACACAGATACGCAGTATTTT; CDR3 protein: CASSYSRDTDTQYF; D gene: .; J gene: TRBJ2-3; clone size: .; V gene: TRBV11-2
CDR3 DNA: TGTGCCAGCAGTCTCAGGGGGGGCGATGCGGATACGCAGTATTTT; CDR3 protein: CASSLRGGDADTQYF; D gene: .; J gene: TRBJ2-3; clone size: .; V gene: TRBV13
CDR3 DNA: TGTGCCAGCAGCTTCTCTTTGGGGTTTTACGAGCAGTACTTC; CDR3 protein: CASSFSLGFYEQYF; D gene: .; J gene: TRBJ2-7; clone size: few; V gene: TRBV7-2
CDR3 DNA: TGCAGTGGGACCCTGGGATCAGCTAGTGGGCAGTACTTC; CDR3 protein: CSGTLGSASGQYF; D gene: .; J gene: TRBJ2-7; clone size: .; V gene: TRBV20-1
CDR3 DNA: TGTGCCAGCAGCCAAGATCCTAGCTACTCCTACGAGCAGTACTTC; CDR3 protein: CASSQDPSYSYEQYF; D gene: .; J gene: TRBJ2-7; clone size: .; V gene: TRBV4-2
CDR3 DNA: TGCAGCGTAGGGACAGGCTACAATCAGCCCCAGCATTTT; CDR3 protein: CSVGTGYNQPQHF; D gene: TRBD1; J gene: TRBJ1-5; clone size: .; V gene: TRBV29-1
CDR3 DNA: TGCAGCGTTCGAAGGACAACAGGAACCTACAATGAGCAGTTCTTC; CDR3 protein: CSVRRTTGTYNEQFF; D gene: .; J gene: TRBJ2-1; clone size: few; V gene: TRBV29-1
CDR3 DNA: TGCGCCAGCAGCTTGGATTTTCTACAAGAGACCCAGTACTTC; CDR3 protein: CASSLDFLQETQYF; D gene: .; J gene: TRBJ2-5; clone size: .; V gene: TRBV5-1
CDR3 DNA: TGTGCCACCAGCAGACCCCGACAGGGAACTAGCACAGATACGCAGTATTTT; CDR3 protein: CATSRPRQGTSTDTQYF; D gene: TRBD1; J gene: TRBJ2-3; clone size: .; V gene: TRBV15
CDR3 DNA: TGTGCCAGCAGCCAAGTGGGCTCCTACAATGAGCAGTTCTTC; CDR3 protein: CASSQVGSYNEQFF; D gene: .; J gene: TRBJ2-1; clone size: .; V gene: TRBV3-1
CDR3 DNA: TGTGCCATCAGTGAGTGGGACGCCCAAGAGACCCAGTACTTC; CDR3 protein: CAISEWDAQETQYF; D gene: .; J gene: TRBJ2-5; clone size: .; V gene: TRBV10-3
CDR3 DNA: TGCAGTGCTAGAGTGACGGAGGAAAAACTGTTTTTT; CDR3 protein: CSARVTEEKLFF; D gene: .; J gene: TRBJ1-4; clone size: few; V gene: TRBV20-1
CDR3 DNA: TGTGCCAGCAGCTTAGATCTGGGGGGGTACAATGAGCAGTTCTTC; CDR3 protein: CASSLDLGGYNEQFF; D gene: TRBD2; J gene: TRBJ2-1; clone size: .; V gene: TRBV7-2
CDR3 DNA: TGCGCCAGCAGCTTGGCCCCTAGCGGGGGGGCCGAAGATACGCAGTATTTT; CDR3 protein: CASSLAPSGGAEDTQYF; D gene: TRBD2; J gene: TRBJ2-3; clone size: few; V gene: TRBV5-1
CDR3 DNA: TGCAGTGCATTGGTGTTTGGGGAGCAGTTCTTC; CDR3 protein: CSALVFGEQFF; D gene: .; J gene: TRBJ2-1; clone size: few; V gene: TRBV20-1
CDR3 DNA: TGCAGTGCTAACGGCAGACAGGGATTAACCTACGAGCAGTACTTC; CDR3 protein: CSANGRQGLTYEQYF; D gene: TRBD1; J gene: TRBJ2-7; clone size: .; V gene: TRBV20-1
CDR3 DNA: TGTGCCAGCAGCTGGCCGGTCGGTAGGGGGCAGGGGGCTTCTTACACCGGGGAGCTGTTTTTT; CDR3 protein: CASSWPVGRGQGASYTGELFF; D gene: TRBD1; J gene: TRBJ2-2; clone size: .; V gene: TRBV11-2